This passage covers 21 T cell receptor beta chains from one sample sequenced in a study of monozygotic twins with inflammatory bowel disease. TCRdb re-called the 5' RACE reads and gives one entry per CDR3 protein, without DNA. Across 310,000 or so distinct CDR3 sequences, the top ten clones capture around 2% of the sample. Source material: blood. Source of these receptors: a human donor with ulcerative colitis or Crohn's disease, or a healthy co-twin of an affected twin (not recorded which).

CDR3 region: CASSPRTGGYGYTF. The J gene is TRBJ1-2, the V gene TRBV4-1; checking the TCRdb D call of TRBD1 is not possible without DNA. The CDR3 is 14 residues long. Germline lookup yields CDR1 MGHRA and CDR2 YSYEKL.

The V call is TRBV10-3, the J call TRBJ2-3; the TRBD1 assignment by TCRdb is unverifiable without DNA. Germline V gene sequence: CDR1 ENHRY, CDR2 SYGVKD. The CDR3 has 12 residues. The CDR3 loop reads CAISESGGTQYF.

This rearrangement joins TRBV5-1 to TRBJ2-2; TCRdb's D call, TRBD2, is unchecked because there is no DNA. The CDR3 runs to 17 residues. CDR1 is SGHRS and CDR2 is YFSETQ in the germline V gene. The CDR3 sequence is CASSLLTSGRITGELFF. The whole variable domain, filled in from reference TRBV5-1 and TRBJ2-2, reads KAGVTQTPRYLIKTRGQQVTLSCSPISGHRSVSWYQQTPGQGLQFLFEYFSETQRNKGNFPGRFSGRQFSNSRSEMNVSTLELGDSALYLCASSLLTSGRITGELFFGEGSRLTVL.

The chain uses TRBV7-2 and TRBJ2-1; without DNA, the TCRdb call of TRBD1 cannot be checked. CDR3 size: 13 residues. Germline assignment: CDR1 SGHTA and CDR2 FQGNSA. The CDR3 reads CASSLTGVNEQFF.

The chain recombines TRBV5-1 with TRBJ2-7. CDR3 length: 13 residues. Germline CDR1 is SGHRS and CDR2 is YFSETQ. CDR3: CASSLDPSNEQYF.

The chain joins TRBV7-9 to TRBJ2-1. Germline loops: CDR1 SEHNR, CDR2 FQNEAQ (reference sequence). The CDR3 covers 16 residues. The CDR3 loop is CASSARPSVVYNEQFF.

The chain uses TRBV9 and TRBJ2-7; TCRdb calls TRBD1, which cannot be checked without DNA. CDR3 size: 18 residues. Looked up from germline, CDR1 is SGDLS and CDR2 is YYNGEE. CDR3 sequence reads: CASSSSVLGELDSYEQYF.

This chain uses TRBV20-1 with TRBJ2-3; absent DNA, TCRdb's TRBD2 call cannot be checked. This CDR3 has 16 residues. The V gene's germline CDR1 is DFQATT and CDR2 SNEGSKA (reference sequence). The CDR3 here is CSARPILAGDFDTQYF.

This chain joins TRBV5-1 and TRBJ2-1; TCRdb reports TRBD1, a call that lacks DNA to check it against. The CDR3 is 15 residues long. From germline, CDR1 is SGHRS and CDR2 YFSETQ. CDR3 sequence reads: CASSLEGTGGHEQFF. Drawing the rest from reference TRBV5-1 and TRBJ2-1, the complete variable domain is KAGVTQTPRYLIKTRGQQVTLSCSPISGHRSVSWYQQTPGQGLQFLFEYFSETQRNKGNFPGRFSGRQFSNSRSEMNVSTLELGDSALYLCASSLEGTGGHEQFFGPGTRLTVL.

V and J are TRBV6-5 and TRBJ2-1; without DNA, the TCRdb call of TRBD2 cannot be checked. The CDR3 has 16 residues. The V gene's germline CDR1 is MNHEY and CDR2 SVGAGI. The CDR3 loop reads CASSYGTSGTHNEQFF.

The rearrangement links TRBV20-1 to TRBJ1-4; TCRdb's D gene call, TRBD1, goes unchecked for lack of DNA. The length of the CDR3 is 13 residues. The germline gives CDR1 DFQATT, CDR2 SNEGSKA (reference sequence). CDR3: CSAPNREGEKLFF.

The V call is TRBV4-1, the J call TRBJ2-3; TCRdb indicates TRBD2, and absent DNA this call remains unverified. CDR1 is MGHRA and CDR2 is YSYEKL in the germline V gene. CDR3 length: 16 residues. CDR3 amino acids: CASSQSAGGFTDTQYF.

The chain combines TRBV6-5 with TRBJ2-3. CDR3 length equals 16 residues. The V gene's germline CDR1 is MNHEY and CDR2 SVGAGI. The CDR3 sequence: CASSYSPTTSTDTQYF.

CDR3: CASNPRGQGVVGVSNEQFF. This chain connects TRBV6-2 or TRBV6-3 to TRBJ2-1; TCRdb's D call of TRBD1 is untestable without DNA. Germline loops: CDR1 MNHEY, CDR2 SVGEGT. This CDR3 is built from 19 residues.

The chain joins TRBV29-1 to TRBJ2-2. CDR3 length: 11 residues. CDR1 is SQVTM, CDR2 ANQGSEA, per germline. The CDR3 loop is CSGDIGGELFF.

CDR3: CASSPGGGENSPLHF. The J gene is TRBJ1-6, the V gene TRBV5-1. The CDR3 has 15 amino acids. Germline CDR1 is SGHRS and CDR2 is YFSETQ.

The CDR3 loop is CASSPGIQAGNEQFF. The chain has TRBV5-6 and TRBJ2-1; checking the TCRdb D call of TRBD1 is not possible without DNA. The CDR3 extends over 15 amino acids. CDR1 is SGHDT, CDR2 YYEEEE, per germline.

The V call is TRBV28, the J call TRBJ2-5; TCRdb returns TRBD2, unconfirmable since there is no DNA. The CDR3 covers 17 residues. Per the germline V gene, CDR1 is MDHEN and CDR2 is SYDVKM. CDR3 protein: CASIPGLAGYKKETQYF.

The gene calls are TRBV27 and TRBJ1-1; checking the TCRdb D call of TRBD1 is not possible without DNA. CDR1 and CDR2 from the germline V gene are MNHEY and SMNVEV (reference sequence). The CDR3 has 16 residues. CDR3 protein: CASRGDSILKNTEAFF.

The chain is built from TRBV28 and TRBJ2-7; no DNA is available, so the TRBD2 call from TCRdb remains unchecked. Germline lookup yields CDR1 MDHEN and CDR2 SYDVKM. This CDR3 has 14 amino acids. CDR3 sequence: CASAPLAGSYEQYF.

The chain recombines TRBV28 with TRBJ2-1; TCRdb's assignment of TRBD1 cannot be checked, as there is no DNA. The CDR3 is 16 residues long. The V gene's germline CDR1 is MDHEN and CDR2 SYDVKM. The CDR3 is CASSKPGQGGYNEQFF. Variable domain in full (rest from reference TRBV28 and TRBJ2-1): DVKVTQSSRYLVKRTGEKVFLECVQDMDHENMFWYRQDPGLGLRLIYFSYDVKMKEKGDIPEGYSVSREKKERFSLILESASTNQTSMYLCASSKPGQGGYNEQFFGPGTRLTVL.